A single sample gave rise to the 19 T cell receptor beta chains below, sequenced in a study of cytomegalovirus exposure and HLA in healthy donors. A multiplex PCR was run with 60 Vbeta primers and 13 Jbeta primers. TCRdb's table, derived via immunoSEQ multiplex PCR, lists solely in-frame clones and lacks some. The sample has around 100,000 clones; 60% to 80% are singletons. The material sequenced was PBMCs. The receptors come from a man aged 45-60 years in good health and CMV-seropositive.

CDR3 sequence reads: CASSLGSTSGSWADTQYF. The CDR3 nucleotides read TGTGCCAGCAGCTTAGGAAGCACTAGCGGGAGTTGGGCAGATACGCAGTATTTT. V usage is TRBV7-8 and J usage is TRBJ2-3, with 11 bases identical to TRBD2. In germline, CDR1 is SGHVS, CDR2 FQNEAQ. The length of the CDR3 is 18 residues. The ends lost 1 base at V and 4 bases at J; junction bases unmatched: 10. The whole variable domain, filled in from reference TRBV7-8 and TRBJ2-3, reads GAGVSQSPRYKVAKRGQDVALRCDPISGHVSLFWYQQALGQGPEFLTYFQNEAQLDKSGLPSDRFFAERPEGSVSTLKIQRTQQEDSAVYLCASSLGSTSGSWADTQYFGPGTRLTVL.

CDR3 residues: CASLRDWNSYEQYF. The CDR3 region has the DNA TGTGCCAGCCTCCGGGACTGGAACTCCTACGAGCAGTACTTC. The chain employs TRBV7-3 and TRBJ2-5; D is possibly TRBD2 (6 bases). The J call may not be correct, given that the DNA end is closer to TRBJ2-7. Germline assignment: CDR1 SGHTA and CDR2 FQGTGA. This CDR3 is 14 amino acids long.

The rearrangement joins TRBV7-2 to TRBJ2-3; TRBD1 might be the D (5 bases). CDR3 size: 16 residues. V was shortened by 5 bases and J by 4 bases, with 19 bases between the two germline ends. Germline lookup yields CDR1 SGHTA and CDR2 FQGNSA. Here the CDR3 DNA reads TGTGCCAGCAGCCCCGGGTCGTCAGGGCCCCCAGATACGCAGTATTTT. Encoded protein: CASSPGSSGPPDTQYF.

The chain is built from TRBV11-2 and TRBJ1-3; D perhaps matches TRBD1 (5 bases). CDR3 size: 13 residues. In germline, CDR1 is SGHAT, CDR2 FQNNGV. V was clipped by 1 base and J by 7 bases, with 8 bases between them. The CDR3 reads CASSLGQTNTIYF. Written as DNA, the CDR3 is TGTGCCAGCAGCTTAGGACAGACTAACACCATATATTTT. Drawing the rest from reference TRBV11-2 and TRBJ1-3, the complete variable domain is EAGVAQSPRYKIIEKRQSVAFWCNPISGHATLYWYQQILGQGPKLLIQFQNNGVVDDSQLPKDRFSAERLKGVDSTLKIQPAKLEDSAVYLCASSLGQTNTIYFGEGSWLTVV.

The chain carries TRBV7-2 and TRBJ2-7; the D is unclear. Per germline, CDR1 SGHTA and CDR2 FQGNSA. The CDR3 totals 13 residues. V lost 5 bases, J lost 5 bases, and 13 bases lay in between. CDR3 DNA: TGTGCCAGCAGCAACGCACAGAGCCACGAGCAGTACTTC. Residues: CASSNAQSHEQYF.

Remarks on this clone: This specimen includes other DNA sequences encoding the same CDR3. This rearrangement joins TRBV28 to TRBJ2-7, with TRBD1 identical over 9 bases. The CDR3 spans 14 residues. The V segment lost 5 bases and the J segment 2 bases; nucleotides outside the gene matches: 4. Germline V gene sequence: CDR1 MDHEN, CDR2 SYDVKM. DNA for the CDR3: TGTGCCAGCAGTCCCGGACAGGGGCCCTACGAGCAGTACTTC. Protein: CASSPGQGPYEQYF.

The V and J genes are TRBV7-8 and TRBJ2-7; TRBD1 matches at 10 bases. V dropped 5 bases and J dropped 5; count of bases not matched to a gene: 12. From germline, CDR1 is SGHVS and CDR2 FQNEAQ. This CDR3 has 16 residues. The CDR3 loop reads CASSPRLGQGVNEQYF. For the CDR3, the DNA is TGTGCCAGCAGCCCAAGGTTAGGACAGGGGGTCAACGAGCAGTACTTC.

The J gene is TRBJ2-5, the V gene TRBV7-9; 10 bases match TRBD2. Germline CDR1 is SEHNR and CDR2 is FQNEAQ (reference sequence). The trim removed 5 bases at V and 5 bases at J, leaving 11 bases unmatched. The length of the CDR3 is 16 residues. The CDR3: CASSRTSGSYFETQYF. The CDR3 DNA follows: TGTGCCAGCAGCAGGACTAGCGGATCTTACTTTGAGACCCAGTACTTC.

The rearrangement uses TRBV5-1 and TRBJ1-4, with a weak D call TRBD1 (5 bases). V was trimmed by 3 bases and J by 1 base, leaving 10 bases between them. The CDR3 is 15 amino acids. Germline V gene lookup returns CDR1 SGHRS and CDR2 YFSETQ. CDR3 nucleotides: TGCGCCAGCAGCTCCGAAACAGGAACTAATGAAAAACTGTTTTTT. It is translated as CASSSETGTNEKLFF. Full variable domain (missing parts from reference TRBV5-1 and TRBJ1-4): KAGVTQTPRYLIKTRGQQVTLSCSPISGHRSVSWYQQTPGQGLQFLFEYFSETQRNKGNFPGRFSGRQFSNSRSEMNVSTLELGDSALYLCASSSETGTNEKLFFGSGTQLSVL.

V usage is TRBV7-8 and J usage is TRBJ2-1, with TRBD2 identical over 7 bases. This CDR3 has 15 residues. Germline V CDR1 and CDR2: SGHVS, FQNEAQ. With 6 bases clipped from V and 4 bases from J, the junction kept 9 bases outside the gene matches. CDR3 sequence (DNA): TGTGCCAGCAGTCAAGTCCTAGCGGCTTACAATGAGCAGTTCTTC. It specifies CASSQVLAAYNEQFF. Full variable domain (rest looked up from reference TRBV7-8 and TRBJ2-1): GAGVSQSPRYKVAKRGQDVALRCDPISGHVSLFWYQQALGQGPEFLTYFQNEAQLDKSGLPSDRFFAERPEGSVSTLKIQRTQQEDSAVYLCASSQVLAAYNEQFFGPGTRLTVL.

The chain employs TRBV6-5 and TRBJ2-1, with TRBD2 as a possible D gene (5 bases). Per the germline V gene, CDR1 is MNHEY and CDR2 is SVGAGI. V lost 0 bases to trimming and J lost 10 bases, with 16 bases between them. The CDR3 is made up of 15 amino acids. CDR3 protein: CASSYSPSSITEQFF. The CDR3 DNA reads TGTGCCAGCAGTTACTCCCCTAGCTCCATTACGGAGCAGTTCTTC.

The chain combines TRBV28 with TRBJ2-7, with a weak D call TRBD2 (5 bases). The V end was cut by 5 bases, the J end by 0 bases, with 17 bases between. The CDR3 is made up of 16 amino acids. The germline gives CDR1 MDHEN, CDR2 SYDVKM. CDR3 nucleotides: TGTGCCAGCAGTCCCCGGGGTGCGGGCAACTCCTACGAGCAGTACTTC. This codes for CASSPRGAGNSYEQYF.

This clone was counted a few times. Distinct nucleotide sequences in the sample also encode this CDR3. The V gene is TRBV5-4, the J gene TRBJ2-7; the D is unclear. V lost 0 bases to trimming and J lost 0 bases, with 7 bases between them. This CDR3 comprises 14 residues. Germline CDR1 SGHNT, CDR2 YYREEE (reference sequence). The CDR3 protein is CASSLGRSSYEQYF. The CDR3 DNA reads TGTGCCAGCAGCTTGGGACGGAGCTCCTACGAGCAGTACTTC.

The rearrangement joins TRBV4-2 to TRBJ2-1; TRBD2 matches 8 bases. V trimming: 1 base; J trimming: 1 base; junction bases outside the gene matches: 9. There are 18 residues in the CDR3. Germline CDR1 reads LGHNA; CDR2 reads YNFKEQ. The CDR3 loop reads CASSQVGLAGNSYNEQFF. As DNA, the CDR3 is TGTGCCAGCAGCCAAGTAGGGCTAGCGGGTAATTCCTACAATGAGCAGTTCTTC.

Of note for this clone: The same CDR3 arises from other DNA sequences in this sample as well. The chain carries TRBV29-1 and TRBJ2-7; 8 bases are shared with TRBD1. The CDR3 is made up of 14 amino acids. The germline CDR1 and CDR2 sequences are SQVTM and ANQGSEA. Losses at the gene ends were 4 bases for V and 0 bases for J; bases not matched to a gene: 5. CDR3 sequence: CSVVGQANSYEQYF. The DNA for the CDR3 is TGCAGCGTTGTGGGACAGGCCAACTCCTACGAGCAGTACTTC.

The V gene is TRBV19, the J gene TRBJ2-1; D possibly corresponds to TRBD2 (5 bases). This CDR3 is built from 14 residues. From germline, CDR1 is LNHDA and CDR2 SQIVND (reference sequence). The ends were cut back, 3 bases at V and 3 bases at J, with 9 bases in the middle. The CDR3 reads CASSISGYYNEQFF. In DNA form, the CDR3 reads TGTGCCAGTAGTATTTCGGGGTACTACAATGAGCAGTTCTTC.

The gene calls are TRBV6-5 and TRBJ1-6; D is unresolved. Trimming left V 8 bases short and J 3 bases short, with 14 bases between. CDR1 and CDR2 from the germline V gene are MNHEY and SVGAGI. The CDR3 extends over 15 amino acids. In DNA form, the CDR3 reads TGTGCCAGCCGCCCGGAGGGCTTCTATAATTCACCCCTCCACTTT. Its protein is CASRPEGFYNSPLHF.

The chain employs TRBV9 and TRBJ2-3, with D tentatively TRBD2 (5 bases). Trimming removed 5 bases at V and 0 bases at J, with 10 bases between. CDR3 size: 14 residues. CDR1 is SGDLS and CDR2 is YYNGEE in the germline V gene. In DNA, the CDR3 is TGTGCCAGCAGAGGAGGCCATAGCACAGATACGCAGTATTTT. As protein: CASRGGHSTDTQYF. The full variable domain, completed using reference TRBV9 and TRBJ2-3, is DSGVTQTPKHLITATGQRVTLRCSPRSGDLSVYWYQQSLDQGLQFLIQYYNGEERAKGNILERFSAQQFPDLHSELNLSSLELGDSALYFCASRGGHSTDTQYFGPGTRLTVL.

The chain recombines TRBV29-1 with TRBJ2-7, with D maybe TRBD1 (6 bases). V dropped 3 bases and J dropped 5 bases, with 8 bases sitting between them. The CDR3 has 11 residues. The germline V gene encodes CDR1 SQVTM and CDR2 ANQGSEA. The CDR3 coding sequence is TGCAGCGTTGACCAGGGGCACGAGCAGTACTTC. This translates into CSVDQGHEQYF.